The next 11 T cell receptor beta chains were all read from a single sample in a study of T cells after yellow fever vaccination. One entry per CDR3 protein, called by TCRdb with MiXCR from the 5' RACE reads. The sample consists of approximately 300,000 distinct CDR3 sequences, approximately 9% of them appearing once. The sample consisted of PBMCs, taken on the day of the first yellow fever vaccination. These receptors all come from a man between 18 and 29 years old who received the YFV17D yellow fever vaccine.

The V call is TRBV7-9, the J call TRBJ1-2; TRBD1 is a possible D gene (5 bases). Germline lookup yields CDR1 SEHNR and CDR2 FQNEAQ (reference sequence). Deletions cut 8 bases from V and 3 bases from J, with 10 bases between. The CDR3 is made up of 12 amino acids. The CDR3 is CASPGTDYGYTF. The CDR3, as DNA: TGTGCCAGCCCTGGGACGGACTATGGCTACACCTTC.

The chain has TRBV7-9 and TRBJ1-2; 9 bases are shared with TRBD1. The germline CDR1 and CDR2 sequences are SEHNR and FQNEAQ (reference sequence). V was pared by 5 bases and J by 7 bases, with 11 bases of the junction left unmatched. This CDR3 region has 15 residues. The CDR3 DNA is TGTGCCAGCAGCCCCCCCGGGACAGGGTTCGGTGGCTACACCTTC. This codes for CASSPPGTGFGGYTF.

This clonotype was recorded many times. This chain connects TRBV5-1 to TRBJ1-1, with D uncertain. Germline loops: CDR1 SGHRS, CDR2 YFSETQ. There are 14 residues in the CDR3. Trimming removed 2 bases at V and 0 bases at J, with 8 bases between. CDR3 region: CASSFLGMNTEAFF. In nucleotides, the CDR3 is TGCGCCAGCAGCTTCTTGGGAATGAACACTGAAGCTTTCTTT.

This clonotype appeared a few times. The chain recombines TRBV24-1 with TRBJ2-2; TRBD1 might be the D (5 bases). The CDR3 consists of 15 residues. Germline V lookup: CDR1 KGHDR, CDR2 SFDVKD. V was pared by 1 base and J by 5 bases, with 10 bases between. This chain's CDR3 is CATSDLGVGTGELFF. The CDR3 DNA reads as TGTGCCACCAGTGATTTAGGGGTTGGGACCGGGGAGCTGTTTTTT.

V is TRBV29-1 and J is TRBJ1-2, with TRBD1 matching over 10 bases. J lost 0 bases, V lost 4 bases, and 5 bases had no gene match. The CDR3 has 15 amino acids. Germline lookup yields CDR1 SQVTM and CDR2 ANQGSEA. CDR3 in amino acids: CSVAQGTGANYGYTF. The CDR3 nucleotides are TGCAGCGTTGCCCAAGGGACAGGGGCTAACTATGGCTACACCTTC.

This clonotype was observed a handful of times. The chain combines TRBV20-1 with TRBJ2-1; 10 bases are a match to TRBD2. Germline assignment: CDR1 DFQATT and CDR2 SNEGSKA (reference sequence). This CDR3 has 17 amino acids. V was clipped by 3 bases and J by 6 bases; unmatched bases: 14. The CDR3 DNA sequence: TGCAGTGCTAGTCGGCTAGCGGGAGCCCTGCTTTCCAATGAGCAGTTCTTC. This gives the protein CSASRLAGALLSNEQFF.

This chain connects TRBV5-1 to TRBJ1-2; 10 nucleotides agree with TRBD1. This CDR3 is built from 14 residues. The J segment lost 7 bases and the V segment lost 4 bases, leaving 7 bases of the junction unmatched. Germline CDR1 is SGHRS and CDR2 is YFSETQ. CDR3 protein: CASSRTGTGVGYTF. The CDR3 nucleotides are TGCGCCAGCAGCAGGACCGGGACAGGGGTTGGCTACACCTTC.

This clonotype was observed at least ten times. The rearrangement joins TRBV20-1 to TRBJ1-5; 7 positions agree with TRBD1. Per the germline V gene, CDR1 is DFQATT and CDR2 is SNEGSKA (reference sequence). With V trimmed by 4 bases and J by 6 bases, 6 bases remained unmatched. The CDR3 contains 13 residues. The CDR3 nucleotides read TGCAGTGCTACCGGACAGGAAAGTCAGCCCCAGCATTTT. Protein sequence: CSATGQESQPQHF.

In its sample, this clonotype was seen many times. This chain uses TRBV5-1 with TRBJ2-3; D is perhaps TRBD1 (5 bases). The germline V and J ends were trimmed by 6 bases and 3 bases, with 17 bases remaining between them. The CDR3 sequence is 15 residues long. CDR1 and CDR2 from the germline V gene are SGHRS and YFSETQ. This CDR3 reads CASTDATAGTDTQYF. CDR3 in DNA: TGCGCCAGCACCGACGCGACAGCCGGGACAGATACGCAGTATTTT.

The chain combines TRBV4-3 with TRBJ2-2; D gene unclear. With 1 base removed from V and 5 bases from J, the gap between germline ends came to 8 bases. This CDR3 has 14 amino acids. Germline V gene sequence: CDR1 LGHNA, CDR2 YSLEER. CDR3: CASSQVWSTGELFF. In nucleotides, the CDR3 is TGCGCCAGCAGCCAAGTTTGGTCTACCGGGGAGCTGTTTTTT.

This clonotype was counted only a few times. J is TRBJ1-2 and V is TRBV7-2; D ambiguous. This CDR3 is 13 amino acids long. The V and J ends lost 4 bases and 0 bases respectively, with 6 bases between them. From germline, CDR1 is SGHTA and CDR2 FQGNSA. The chain's CDR3 is CASSSTANYGYTF. The CDR3 DNA sequence: TGTGCCAGCAGCTCGACGGCTAACTATGGCTACACCTTC.